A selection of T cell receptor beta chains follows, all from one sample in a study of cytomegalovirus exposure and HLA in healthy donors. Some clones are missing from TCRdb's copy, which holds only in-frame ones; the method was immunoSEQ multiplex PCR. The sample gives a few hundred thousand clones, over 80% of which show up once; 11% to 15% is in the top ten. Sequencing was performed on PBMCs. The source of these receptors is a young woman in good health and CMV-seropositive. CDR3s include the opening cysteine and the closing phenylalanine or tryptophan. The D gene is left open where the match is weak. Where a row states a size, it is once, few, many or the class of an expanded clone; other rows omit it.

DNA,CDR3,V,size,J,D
TGTGCCAGCAGCTTAGATCTAGGCACAACAGGGGGGTATTTT,CASSLDLGTTGGYF,TRBV11-2,few,TRBJ2-3,TRBD1
TGTGCCAGCAGCCCGAACCACCCCGGGACAGGGGACGAGCAGTACTTC,CASSPNHPGTGDEQYF,TRBV7-8,-,TRBJ2-7,TRBD1
TGCGCCAGCAGCCTGGGACAGGGGGCGTATGGCTACACCTTC,CASSLGQGAYGYTF,TRBV5-1,-,TRBJ1-2,TRBD1
TGTGCCAGCAGTCTCGACACTATTGATAACTATGGCTACACCTTC,CASSLDTIDNYGYTF,TRBV28,-,TRBJ1-2,-
TGCGCCAGCACTCCCGGGCCGAACTCCTACGAGCAGTACTTC,CASTPGPNSYEQYF,TRBV5-1,-,TRBJ2-7,-
TGTGCCAGCTCACCACTAAGTCAGAACACTGAAGCTTTCTTT,CASSPLSQNTEAFF,TRBV18,-,TRBJ1-1,-
TGTGCCAGCAGGACAGGGAGTGCCTATGGCTACACCTTC,CASRTGSAYGYTF,TRBV6-5,-,TRBJ1-2,TRBD1
TGCGCCAGCAGCCAAGATCTAAGGGGGGGAGGCAATCAGCCCCAGCATTTT,CASSQDLRGGGNQPQHF,TRBV4-3,-,TRBJ1-5,-
TGTGCCACCGGACTAGCGGGGGGGCATTCCTACGAGCAGTACTTC,CATGLAGGHSYEQYF,TRBV10-3,-,TRBJ2-7,TRBD2
TGTGCCAGCTCACCGCAAGGGACAGGGGTCAGCACCTACGAGCAGTACTTC,CASSPQGTGVSTYEQYF,TRBV18,-,TRBJ2-7,TRBD1
TGCAGCGTTGACCTAAACCAAGAGACCCAGTACTTC,CSVDLNQETQYF,TRBV29-1,-,TRBJ2-5,-
TGCGCCAGCAGCTTGTATTTCGGGGCTTCGAACGAGCAGTACTTC,CASSLYFGASNEQYF,TRBV5-1,-,TRBJ2-7,-
TGTGCCAGCAGCGGACCGGACAGATTTAACTATGGCTACACCTTC,CASSGPDRFNYGYTF,TRBV5-4,once,TRBJ1-2,-
TGTGCCAGCAGTACCGGGACTAGCGGGAGGACCTACAATGAGCAGTTCTTC,CASSTGTSGRTYNEQFF,TRBV28,once,TRBJ2-1,TRBD2
TGTGCCAGCAGTTTATGGGGACAGAGTGAAAAACTGTTTTTT,CASSLWGQSEKLFF,TRBV27,once,TRBJ1-4,TRBD1
TGTGCCAGCAGCGTAGGGCGGGTCACTGAAGCTTTCTTT,CASSVGRVTEAFF,TRBV9,-,TRBJ1-1,-
TGCGCCAGCAGTGACTCGCGGGAGGATACAGATACGCAGTATTTT,CASSDSREDTDTQYF,TRBV10-1,-,TRBJ2-3,TRBD2
TGTGCCAGCTACGGGGCTGCCTCCACAGATACGCAGTATTTT,CASYGAASTDTQYF,TRBV7-9,few,TRBJ2-3,-
TGTGCCAGCAGTTTCCGGCAAACAGGGGGCGAGCAGTACTTC,CASSFRQTGGEQYF,TRBV27,few,TRBJ2-7,TRBD1
TGTGCCAGCAGCTCTGGCACGTACGAGCAGTACTTC,CASSSGTYEQYF,TRBV11-2,-,TRBJ2-7,-
TGTGCCGGTACAACCGGGACAGGAACTAACTATGGCTACACCTTC,CAGTTGTGTNYGYTF,TRBV30,-,TRBJ1-2,TRBD1
TGTGCCAGCAGTGAGTTGAGACAGGGATCTGCAGATACGCAGTATTTT,CASSELRQGSADTQYF,TRBV6-1,-,TRBJ2-3,TRBD1
TGTGCCAGCAGTTGGAGGGACGGCGGCTACACCTTC,CASSWRDGGYTF,TRBV6-1,-,TRBJ1-2,-
TGCGCCAGCAGCTTCTCCGGGACAGGGACCTATGGCTACACCTTC,CASSFSGTGTYGYTF,TRBV5-1,-,TRBJ1-2,TRBD1
TGTGCCAGCAGTGACAGGGGCCAGAACGAAAAACTGTTTTTT,CASSDRGQNEKLFF,TRBV25-1,-,TRBJ1-4,-
TGCGCCAGCAGTCAACGGACAGGGGCGACCTACGAGCAGTACTTC,CASSQRTGATYEQYF,TRBV23-1,-,TRBJ2-7,TRBD1
TGTGCCAGCAGCGCGGGGACTAGCGCCCTCGAGCAGTACTTC,CASSAGTSALEQYF,TRBV9,-,TRBJ2-7,TRBD2
TGTGCCTGGAGGACCTCTGCGGGGAAGTATTTT,CAWRTSAGKYF,TRBV30,-,TRBJ2-3,-
TGTGCCAGCAGCCCCGGGACAGGGTCGGGCAATGAGCAGTTCTTC,CASSPGTGSGNEQFF,TRBV6-5,-,TRBJ2-1,TRBD1
TGTGCCAGCAGCCGGTGGGGGTCTCGCGGGGAGCAGTACTTC,CASSRWGSRGEQYF,TRBV11-2,-,TRBJ2-7,-
TGTGCCAGTACCTCAATTCCTCGAGGTGGACCTAATTACAATGAGCAGTTCTTC,CASTSIPRGGPNYNEQFF,TRBV19,-,TRBJ2-1,-
TGCGCCAGCAGCCAAGGGACAGGGAACACCGGGGAGCTGTTTTTT,CASSQGTGNTGELFF,TRBV5-1,-,TRBJ2-2,TRBD1
TGTGCCAGCAGCTTAGCTCTAGCGGGGGCCGGGGAGCTGTTTTTT,CASSLALAGAGELFF,TRBV7-8,-,TRBJ2-2,TRBD2
TGTGCCAGCAGCTTAGCCTCGACGGGGATAGGCAATCAGCCCCAGCATTTT,CASSLASTGIGNQPQHF,TRBV7-2,-,TRBJ1-5,-
TGCGCCAGCCATCCGTGGGCTACGGGCGGATCTAGCACAGATACGCAGTATTTT,CASHPWATGGSSTDTQYF,TRBV5-1,-,TRBJ2-3,-
TGTGCCAGCTCCCCGAGGGACAGGGCAAACGAGCAGTACTTC,CASSPRDRANEQYF,TRBV18,-,TRBJ2-7,TRBD1
TGCGCCAGCAGAGGAGTCCAGGGTGATGAGACCCAGTACTTC,CASRGVQGDETQYF,TRBV10-1,-,TRBJ2-5,-
TGTGCCAGCAGCTCCGGACCAGACGGCACTGAAGCTTTCTTT,CASSSGPDGTEAFF,TRBV6-5,-,TRBJ1-1,-
TGTGCCAGCAGTTTAAGGACCTTTTTCACGGGTGATACGCAGTATTTT,CASSLRTFFTGDTQYF,TRBV27,-,TRBJ2-3,-
TGTGCCTGGAGTGTACTAGCGGGAGAGTCTTGGCGGTTAAGTAAAATGGATACGCAGTATTTT,CAWSVLAGESWRLSKMDTQYF,TRBV30,-,TRBJ2-3,TRBD2
TGTGCCAGCAGTTACAGGGGGCGCGACTATGGCTACACCTTC,CASSYRGRDYGYTF,TRBV6-5,-,TRBJ1-2,TRBD1
TGTGCCAGCAGCTCGAGCGGGACCTCCTACAATGAGCAGTTCTTC,CASSSSGTSYNEQFF,TRBV9,-,TRBJ2-1,TRBD2
TGCGCCAGCAGTTTCAGACTAAGCTCCTACGAGCAGTACTTC,CASSFRLSSYEQYF,TRBV5-1,-,TRBJ2-7,-
TGCAGCGTAGTAGCGGGGGTCTCCTACGAGCAGTACTTC,CSVVAGVSYEQYF,TRBV29-1,-,TRBJ2-7,TRBD2
TGTGCCAGCAGCGCCCAGGGGGCGGCCGGGGCCAACGTCCTGACTTTC,CASSAQGAAGANVLTF,TRBV9,once,TRBJ2-6,TRBD1
TGTGCCACAGGGGGGACAGGGAGCTATGGCTACACCTTC,CATGGTGSYGYTF,TRBV10-3,-,TRBJ1-2,TRBD1
TGTGCCAGTAGTATCGGTTCTAGCGGGAGCTTGTACGAGCAGTACTTC,CASSIGSSGSLYEQYF,TRBV19,-,TRBJ2-7,TRBD2
TGTGCCTGGAGTGTAGGGGGGCCCTACAATGAGCAGTTCTTC,CAWSVGGPYNEQFF,TRBV30,-,TRBJ2-1,-
TGCGCCAGCAGCCAAGTCTCGACTAGCGGGATCACAGATACGCAGTATTTT,CASSQVSTSGITDTQYF,TRBV4-1,-,TRBJ2-3,TRBD2
TGCAGCGTAGAAGGCACGGACTCCTACGAGCAGTACTTC,CSVEGTDSYEQYF,TRBV29-1,-,TRBJ2-7,-